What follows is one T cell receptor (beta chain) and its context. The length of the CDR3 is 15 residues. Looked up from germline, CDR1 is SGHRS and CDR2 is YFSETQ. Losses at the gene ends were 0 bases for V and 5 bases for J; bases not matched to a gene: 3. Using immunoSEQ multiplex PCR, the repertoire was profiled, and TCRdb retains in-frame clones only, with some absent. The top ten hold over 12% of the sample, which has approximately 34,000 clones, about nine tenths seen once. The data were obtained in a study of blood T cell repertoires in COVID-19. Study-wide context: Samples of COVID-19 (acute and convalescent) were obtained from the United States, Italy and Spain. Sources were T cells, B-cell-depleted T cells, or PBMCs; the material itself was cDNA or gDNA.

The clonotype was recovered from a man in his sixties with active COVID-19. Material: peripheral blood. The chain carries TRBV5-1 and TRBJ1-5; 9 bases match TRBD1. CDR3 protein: CASSLEGQGDQPQHF. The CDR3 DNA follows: TGCGCCAGCAGCTTGGAGGGACAGGGTGATCAGCCCCAGCATTTT.